This T cell receptor beta chain was sequenced for a study of cytomegalovirus exposure and HLA in healthy donors. Study results and limitations: With DRB1 most and HLA-C fewest, TCR association rates differed between HLA loci in a later analysis.

60 Vbeta and 13 Jbeta primers were used in PCR. Libraries were prepared by immunoSEQ multiplex PCR; TCRdb keeps only in-frame clonotypes and omits some of them. The data show 200,000 to 300,000 clones, around four fifths seen once. On this clone itself: Its target is unknown.

Germline V gene data show CDR1 as SGHTA and CDR2 as FQGNSA. Trimming cost V 6 bases and J 1 base; bases outside gene matches: 6. CDR3 length equals 16 residues. The rearrangement joins TRBV7-2 to TRBJ2-2; TRBD2 matches 9 bases. The clonotype comes from a woman in her thirties or forties in good health and CMV-seropositive. Material: PBMCs. CDR3 amino acids: CASRITSGLNTGELFF. CDR3 coding DNA: TGTGCCAGCAGAATTACTAGCGGGCTGAACACCGGGGAGCTGTTTTTT.